The 15 T cell receptor beta chains below come from one sample, sequenced in a study of blood T cell repertoires in COVID-19. The data were produced by immunoSEQ multiplex PCR, yet TCRdb's version contains in-frame clones alone and is incomplete. Among approximately 200,000 clones, roughly 82% were seen once, and the ten largest hold 12%. Input material: PBMCs or T cells enriched from blood (not recorded which). The receptors stem from a man in his forties who had recovered from COVID-19.

The genes are TRBV28 and TRBJ1-2, with D possibly TRBD1 on 5 matching bases. This CDR3 has 13 amino acids. V dropped 5 bases and J dropped 2 bases, with 9 bases sitting between them. Germline-derived CDR1 and CDR2 are MDHEN and SYDVKM. This chain's CDR3 is CASSDGGNYGYTF. In DNA form, the CDR3 reads TGTGCCAGCAGTGACGGGGGGAACTATGGCTACACCTTC.

This sequence joins TRBV5-1 and TRBJ1-3, with TRBD1 identical over 7 bases. This CDR3 comprises 14 residues. Trimming cost V 2 bases and J 9 bases; bases outside gene matches: 8. Germline V gene lookup returns CDR1 SGHRS and CDR2 YFSETQ. The CDR3 spells CASSFGTADGTIYF. The CDR3 DNA is TGCGCCAGCAGCTTCGGGACAGCTGACGGCACCATATATTTT.

V gene TRBV2 combines with J gene TRBJ1-1; D is perhaps TRBD1 (5 bases). CDR1 is SNHLY and CDR2 is FYNNEI in the germline V gene. The CDR3 is made up of 13 amino acids. Trimming removed 4 bases from V and 1 base from J, with 7 bases in between. In DNA form, the CDR3 reads TGTGCCAGCAGTGGGACAAGGAACACTGAAGCTTTCTTT. Its protein product is CASSGTRNTEAFF.

This rearrangement joins TRBV5-1 to TRBJ2-1, with 10 positions matching TRBD1. The CDR3 contains 14 residues. Germline V gene data show CDR1 as SGHRS and CDR2 as YFSETQ. V trimming: 4 bases; J trimming: 10 bases; junction bases outside the gene matches: 8. CDR3 DNA sequence: TGCGCCAGCAGCGCGGGACAGGGGAGTAGCGAGCAGTTCTTC. Protein product: CASSAGQGSSEQFF.

This clone turned up a few times. V gene TRBV7-9 combines with J gene TRBJ2-5; 10 bases align to TRBD1. The length of the CDR3 is 16 residues. The germline V gene has CDR1 SEHNR and CDR2 FQNEAQ (reference sequence). V lost 5 bases, J lost 2 bases, and 8 bases stayed unmatched. The CDR3 sequence is CASSLGDRGQQETQYF. CDR3 in DNA: TGTGCCAGCAGCCTAGGGGACAGGGGACAGCAAGAGACCCAGTACTTC.

This chain uses TRBV5-1 with TRBJ2-5; TRBD1 aligns across 9 bases. The germline V gene encodes CDR1 SGHRS and CDR2 YFSETQ. Losses at the gene ends were 2 bases for V and 4 bases for J; bases not matched to a gene: 3. The CDR3 spans 14 residues. This CDR3 reads CASSFTGGAETQYF. As DNA, the CDR3 is TGCGCCAGCAGCTTCACAGGGGGCGCAGAGACCCAGTACTTC.

The V and J genes are TRBV5-6 and TRBJ2-7, with 13 bases lining up with TRBD2. Germline CDR1 is SGHDT and CDR2 is YYEEEE. With V trimmed by 0 bases and J by 2 bases, 2 bases remained unmatched. The CDR3 contains 16 residues. The chain's CDR3 is CASSLGTSGGAYEQYV. The CDR3 nucleotides read TGTGCCAGCAGCTTGGGGACTAGCGGGGGCGCCTACGAGCAGTACGTC.

The rearrangement links TRBV5-1 to TRBJ2-1; 15 positions match TRBD2. V shed 2 bases and J 6 bases; nucleotides not matched to a gene: 9. This CDR3 has 18 amino acids. Germline CDR1 reads SGHRS; CDR2 reads YFSETQ. CDR3 protein: CASSFGTGTSGGFNEQFF. In DNA, the CDR3 is TGCGCCAGCAGCTTCGGCACCGGGACTAGCGGGGGGTTCAATGAGCAGTTCTTC.

The J gene is TRBJ2-5, the V gene TRBV30, with a tentative D call TRBD2 (6 bases). Trimming shortened V by 8 bases and J by 4 bases, and 20 bases separated the two germline ends. CDR1 and CDR2 (germline): GTSNPN, SVGIG (reference sequence). This CDR3 is built from 14 residues. The chain's CDR3 is CATTGGGSRETQYF. The CDR3 nucleotides read TGTGCCACGACCGGTGGAGGGAGTAGAGAGACCCAGTACTTC. Based on the CDR3 plus reference TRBV30 and TRBJ2-5, the full variable domain is SQTIHQWPATLVQPVGSPLSLECTVEGTSNPNLYWYRQAAGRGLQLLFYSVGIGQISSEVPQNLSASRPQDRQFILSSKKLLLSDSGFYLCATTGGGSRETQYFGPGTRLLVL.

This rearrangement joins TRBV6-6 to TRBJ1-3, with 10 bases lining up with TRBD1. CDR1 and CDR2 (germline): MNHNY, SVGAGI (reference sequence). CDR3 length: 15 amino acids. The trim removed 5 bases at V and 3 bases at J, leaving 4 bases unmatched. Written as DNA, the CDR3 is TGTGCCAGCAGTCGACAGGGGGCGGGTGGAAACACCATATATTTT. The encoded protein is CASSRQGAGGNTIYF.

The rearrangement uses TRBV9 and TRBJ2-5; D is unclear. The V end was cut by 4 bases, the J end by 2 bases, with 12 bases between. The V gene's germline CDR1 is SGDLS and CDR2 YYNGEE. The CDR3 totals 14 residues. CDR3 sequence reads: CASSPFGLQETQYF. DNA of the CDR3: TGTGCCAGCAGCCCCTTCGGTCTTCAAGAGACCCAGTACTTC. The full variable domain, with the rest looked up from reference TRBV9 and TRBJ2-5, is DSGVTQTPKHLITATGQRVTLRCSPRSGDLSVYWYQQSLDQGLQFLIQYYNGEERAKGNILERFSAQQFPDLHSELNLSSLELGDSALYFCASSPFGLQETQYFGPGTRLLVL.

This chain uses TRBV6-2 or TRBV6-3 with TRBJ2-7; 7 positions agree with TRBD2. The CDR3 is 14 residues long. Trimming took 6 bases from V and 4 from J; bases not matched to a gene: 9. Germline V CDR1 and CDR2: MNHEY, SVGEGT. The CDR3 reads CASSLLAIRYEQYF. CDR3 DNA sequence: TGTGCCAGCAGCCTACTAGCGATTCGATACGAGCAGTACTTC.

The chain links TRBV4-1 to TRBJ2-3; the match to TRBD2 covers 13 bases. Trimming removed 2 bases from V and 6 bases from J; junction bases left unmatched: 14. Germline assignment: CDR1 MGHRA and CDR2 YSYEKL. This CDR3 spans 19 amino acids. Here the CDR3 reads CASSQHRPGLAGKGDTQYF. DNA of the CDR3: TGCGCCAGCAGCCAACACCGTCCGGGACTAGCGGGAAAGGGGGATACGCAGTATTTT.

The rearrangement uses TRBV5-1 and TRBJ1-1; D gene uncertain. V was cut by 4 bases and J by 7 bases, with 17 bases left in between. From germline, CDR1 is SGHRS and CDR2 YFSETQ. This CDR3 comprises 14 residues. CDR3 bases: TGCGCCAGCAGCGGTACCGGGTCCGGCCTTGAAGCTTTCTTT. Translated: CASSGTGSGLEAFF. Using reference TRBV5-1 and TRBJ1-1 for the parts outside the CDR3, the full variable domain is KAGVTQTPRYLIKTRGQQVTLSCSPISGHRSVSWYQQTPGQGLQFLFEYFSETQRNKGNFPGRFSGRQFSNSRSEMNVSTLELGDSALYLCASSGTGSGLEAFFGQGTRLTVV.

This clone was detected a few times. V usage is TRBV13 and J usage is TRBJ2-1; the D gene is possibly TRBD1 (6 bases). The V gene's germline CDR1 is PRHDT and CDR2 FYEKMQ (reference sequence). Trimming stripped 4 bases from V and 6 bases from J, with 13 bases between. The CDR3 sequence is 14 residues long. The CDR3 sequence is CASSSENRANEQFF. DNA for the CDR3: TGTGCCAGCAGCTCCGAAAACAGGGCCAATGAGCAGTTCTTC.